This T cell receptor beta chain was found in a study of T cell responses to AZD1222 COVID-19 vaccine (dated by TCRdb to the early 2020s). About the study as a whole: A total of 230 to 250 trial participants underwent TCR sequencing, of whom some 210 received two doses of AZD1222 and 26 received two doses of the MenACWY control vaccine. Trial participants were enrolled by age into 18-55, 56-69 and 70-plus year subgroups, with roughly 160, 29 and 62 TCR-sequenced participants respectively. Broader findings and caveats from the paper: Conclusions about previously exposed vaccinees are limited, since just five to seven AZD1222 recipients were seropositive for SARS-CoV-2 at baseline. Because no day 14 peak-response samples were available, repertoires were characterized only after the peak T cell response. Nearly half of unique spike-specific TCRs reportedly recognized epitopes outside regions mutated in the B.1.351 and B.1.1.7 variants. The 56-69-year group was small, and its depth increase did not reach significance, likely because of low power. A significant rise in spike-specific TCR breadth and depth was observed after two AZD1222 doses relative to day 0 and relative to MenACWY recipients. Most participants were white British and females outnumbered males, and the authors suggested that clonal diversity may have been underestimated. The vaccine-associated CD4 TCRs covered the entire spike protein, and the dominant responses fell in regions 160-218 and 743-854.

The CDR3 regions of human TCRbeta chains were analyzed by immunosequencing. In the authors' own workflow: Repertoire TCRs were checked for matches against a reference library of SARS-CoV-2-specific TCRs that had been generated using the MIRA antigen-specificity platform. Breadth meant the fraction of unique TCRs that were SARS-CoV-2-associated, whereas depth meant the fraction of total T cells that were SARS-CoV-2-associated. Using the MIRA data, each spike-specific TCR was assigned both to the spike region to which the TCR was reactive and to a CD4 or CD8 class. Log10-transformed breadth and depth values were compared by one-way ANOVA with Sidak's multiple comparisons tests. The immuneACCESS repertoire file appears here via TCRdb, limited to in-frame rearrangements. These files lack a portion of the clones; in checked studies, under half of the deficit traces to unresolved V genes, and the cause of the others is not known. The V and J calls and clone size are taken from that table; D and trimming were inferred from the DNA. In all, the sample holds 35,000 to 50,000 clones, and around four fifths of those were seen once. About 20% of the sample lies in the top ten.

For this clone: Its antigen is currently not known. Base qualities are not at hand, and no much larger clone is one base apart.

From the germline V gene (reference sequence), CDR1 is GTSNPN and CDR2 is SVGIG. Relative to germline, V is missing 2 bases and J is missing 5 bases, with 8 bases of the junction outside any gene match. Counted from cysteine to phenylalanine, this CDR3 has 15 amino acids. The entry retains the CDR3 DNA only, 45 bases that are in frame from base 1. The time point label here, explained by the study, means: about 28 days (+/-7) after the second vaccine dose. The treatment or condition label, as the study defines it: meningococcal conjugate vaccine given as trial control. Vaccinee samples came from UK trials COV001 and COV002, including a single-blind randomized controlled phase 2/3 trial of AZD1222 (ChAdOx1 nCoV-19) in healthy adults. For TCRbeta chain sequencing, PBMC samples from trial participants were taken at day 0 and at day 28 after the second dose.

The TCR originated in an adult who received the MenACWY meningococcal vaccine as a control. The chain employs TRBV30 and TRBJ1-1, with TRBD1 matching 10 junction bases. The specimen was peripheral blood, collected 28 days after the second dose of the MenACWY control vaccine. The CDR3 amino acid sequence is: CAWSRRTGGKTEAFF. The DNA sequence is given as TGTGCCTGGAGTCGTCGGACAGGGGGAAAAACTGAAGCTTTCTTT.